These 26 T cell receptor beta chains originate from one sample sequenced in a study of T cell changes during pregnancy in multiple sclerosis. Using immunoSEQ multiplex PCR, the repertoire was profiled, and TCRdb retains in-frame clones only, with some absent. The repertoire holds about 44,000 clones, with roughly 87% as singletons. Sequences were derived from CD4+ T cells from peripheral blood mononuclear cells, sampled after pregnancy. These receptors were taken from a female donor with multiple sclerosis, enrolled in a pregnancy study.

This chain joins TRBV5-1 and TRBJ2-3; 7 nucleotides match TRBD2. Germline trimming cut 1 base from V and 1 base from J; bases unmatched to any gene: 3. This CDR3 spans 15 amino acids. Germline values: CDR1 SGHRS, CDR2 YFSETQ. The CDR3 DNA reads TGCGCCAGCAGCTTGAGAAGCGGGGGCACAGATACGCAGTATTTT. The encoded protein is CASSLRSGGTDTQYF.

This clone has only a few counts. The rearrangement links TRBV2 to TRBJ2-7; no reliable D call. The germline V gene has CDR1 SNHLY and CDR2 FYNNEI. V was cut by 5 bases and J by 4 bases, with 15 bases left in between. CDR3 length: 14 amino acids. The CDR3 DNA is TGTGCCAGCAGTTTGGGCCCGTACCAATACGAGCAGTACTTC. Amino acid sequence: CASSLGPYQYEQYF.

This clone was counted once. The CDR3 protein is CASSLDTGVKAFF. DNA of the CDR3: TGTGCCAGCAGCTTAGATACAGGGGTTAAGGCTTTCTTT. The chain couples TRBV7-9 to TRBJ1-1, with TRBD1 matching over 7 bases. The CDR3 totals 13 residues. V trimming: 1 base; J trimming: 11 bases; junction bases outside the gene matches: 7. Per germline, CDR1 SEHNR and CDR2 FQNEAQ (reference sequence).

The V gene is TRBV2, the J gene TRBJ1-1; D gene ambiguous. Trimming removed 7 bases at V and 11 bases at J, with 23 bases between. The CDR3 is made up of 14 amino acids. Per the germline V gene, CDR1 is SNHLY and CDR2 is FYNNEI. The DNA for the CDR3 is TGTGCCAGCACCGCCTTAGAGGCGAGCGCCGAGGCTTTCTTT. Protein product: CASTALEASAEAFF.

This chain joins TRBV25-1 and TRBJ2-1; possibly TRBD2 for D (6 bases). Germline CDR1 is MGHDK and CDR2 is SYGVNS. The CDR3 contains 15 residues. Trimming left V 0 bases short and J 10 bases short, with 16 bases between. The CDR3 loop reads CASSEYETGVFEQFF. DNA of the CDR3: TGTGCCAGCAGTGAATACGAAACGGGAGTCTTCGAGCAGTTCTTC.

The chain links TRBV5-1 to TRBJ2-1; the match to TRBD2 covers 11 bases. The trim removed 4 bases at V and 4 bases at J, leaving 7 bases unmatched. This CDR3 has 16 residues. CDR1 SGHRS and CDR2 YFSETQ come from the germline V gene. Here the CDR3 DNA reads TGCGCCAGCAGCACTAGCGGGAGCCCTGCTTACAATGAGCAGTTCTTC. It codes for CASSTSGSPAYNEQFF. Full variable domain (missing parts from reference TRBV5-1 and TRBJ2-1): KAGVTQTPRYLIKTRGQQVTLSCSPISGHRSVSWYQQTPGQGLQFLFEYFSETQRNKGNFPGRFSGRQFSNSRSEMNVSTLELGDSALYLCASSTSGSPAYNEQFFGPGTRLTVL.

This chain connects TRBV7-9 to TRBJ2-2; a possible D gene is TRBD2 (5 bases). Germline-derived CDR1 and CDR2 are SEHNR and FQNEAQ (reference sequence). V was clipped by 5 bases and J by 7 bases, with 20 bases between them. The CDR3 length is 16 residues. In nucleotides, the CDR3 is TGTGCCAGCAGCCTAAGAGGGCCCTACGTGGGCGGGGAGCTGTTTTTT. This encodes CASSLRGPYVGGELFF.

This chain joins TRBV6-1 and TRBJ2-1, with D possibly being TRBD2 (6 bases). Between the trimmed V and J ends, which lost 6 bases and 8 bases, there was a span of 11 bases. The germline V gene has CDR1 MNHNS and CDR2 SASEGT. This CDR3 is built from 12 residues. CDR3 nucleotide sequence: TGTGCCAGCAGCCCGCTAGCGTATGAGCAGTTCTTC. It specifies CASSPLAYEQFF.

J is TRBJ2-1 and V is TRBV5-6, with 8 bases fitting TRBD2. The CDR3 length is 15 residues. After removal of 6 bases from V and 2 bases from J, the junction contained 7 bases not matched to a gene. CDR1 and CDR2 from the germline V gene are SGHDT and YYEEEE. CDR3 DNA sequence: TGTGCCAGCACGTCAAGCGGGAGCCCCTACAATGAGCAGTTCTTC. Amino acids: CASTSSGSPYNEQFF.

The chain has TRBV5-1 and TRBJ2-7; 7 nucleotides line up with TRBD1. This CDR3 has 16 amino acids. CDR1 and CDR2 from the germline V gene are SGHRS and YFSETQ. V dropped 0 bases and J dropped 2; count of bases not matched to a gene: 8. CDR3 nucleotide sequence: TGCGCCAGCAGCTTGGGTGGACAGGCCATGACCTACGAGCAGTACTTC. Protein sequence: CASSLGGQAMTYEQYF.

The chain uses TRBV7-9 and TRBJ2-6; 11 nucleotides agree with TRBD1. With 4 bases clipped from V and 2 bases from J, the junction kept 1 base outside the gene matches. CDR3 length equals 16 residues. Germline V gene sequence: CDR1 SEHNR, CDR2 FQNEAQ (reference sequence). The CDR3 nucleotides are TGTGCCAGCAGCTGGACAGGGGGCACTGGGGCCAACGTCCTGACTTTC. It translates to CASSWTGGTGANVLTF. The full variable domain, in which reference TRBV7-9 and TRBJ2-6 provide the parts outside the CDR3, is DTGVSQNPRHKITKRGQNVTFRCDPISEHNRLYWYRQTLGQGPEFLTYFQNEAQLEKSRLLSDRFSAERPKGSFSTLEIQRTEQGDSAMYLCASSWTGGTGANVLTFGAGSRLTVL.

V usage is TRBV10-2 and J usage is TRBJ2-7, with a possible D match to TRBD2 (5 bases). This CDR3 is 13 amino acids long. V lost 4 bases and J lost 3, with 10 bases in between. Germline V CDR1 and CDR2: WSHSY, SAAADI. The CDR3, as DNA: TGCGCCAGCAGTGGTATTACTAGCTACGAGCAGTACTTC. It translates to CASSGITSYEQYF.

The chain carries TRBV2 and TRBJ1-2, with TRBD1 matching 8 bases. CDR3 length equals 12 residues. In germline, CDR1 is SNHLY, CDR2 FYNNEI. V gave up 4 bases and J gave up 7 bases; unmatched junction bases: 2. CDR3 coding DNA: TGTGCCAGCAGTGGGACAGGGCCTGGCTACACCTTC. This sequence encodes CASSGTGPGYTF.

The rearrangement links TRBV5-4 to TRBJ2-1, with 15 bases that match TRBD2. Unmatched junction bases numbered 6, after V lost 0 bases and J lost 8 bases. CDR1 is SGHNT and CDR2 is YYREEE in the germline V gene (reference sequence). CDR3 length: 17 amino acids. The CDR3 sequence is CASSLGLGLAGGHEQFF. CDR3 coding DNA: TGTGCCAGCAGCTTGGGTCTTGGACTAGCGGGAGGGCATGAGCAGTTCTTC.

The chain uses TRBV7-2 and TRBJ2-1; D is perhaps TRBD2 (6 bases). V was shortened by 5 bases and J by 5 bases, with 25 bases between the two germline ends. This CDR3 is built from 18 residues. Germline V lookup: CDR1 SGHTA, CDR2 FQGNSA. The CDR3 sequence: CASSPREVKPSAHNEQFF. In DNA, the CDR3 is TGTGCCAGCAGCCCTAGGGAGGTTAAACCTAGCGCCCACAATGAGCAGTTCTTC.

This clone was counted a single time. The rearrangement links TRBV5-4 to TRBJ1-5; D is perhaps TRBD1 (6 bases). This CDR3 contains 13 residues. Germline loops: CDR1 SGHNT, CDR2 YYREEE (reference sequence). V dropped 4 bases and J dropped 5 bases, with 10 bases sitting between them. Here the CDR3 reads CASSPGVDQPQHF. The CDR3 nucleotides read TGTGCCAGCAGCCCAGGGGTCGATCAGCCCCAGCATTTT.

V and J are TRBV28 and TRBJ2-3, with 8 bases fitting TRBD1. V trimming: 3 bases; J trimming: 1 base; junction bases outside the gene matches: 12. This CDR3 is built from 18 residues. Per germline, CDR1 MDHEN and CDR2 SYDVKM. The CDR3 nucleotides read TGTGCCAGCAGTTTGCAACAGGGGGGTAGAGCGCGCACAGATACGCAGTATTTT. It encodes CASSLQQGGRARTDTQYF.

The CDR3 is CASSLGTSGRARTDTQYF. The DNA of the CDR3 is TGTGCCAGCAGCTTAGGGACTAGCGGGAGGGCCAGGACAGATACGCAGTATTTT. The V gene is TRBV7-9, the J gene TRBJ2-3; 15 nucleotides match TRBD2. The trim removed 1 base at V and 3 bases at J, leaving 5 bases unmatched. Germline V gives CDR1 SEHNR, CDR2 FQNEAQ (reference sequence). The CDR3 is 18 residues long.

CDR3 sequence (DNA): TGTGCCAGTGGGTACAGCTTGAACACTGAAGCTTTCTTT. It yields the protein CASGYSLNTEAFF. The chain uses TRBV19 and TRBJ1-1; D is uncertain. Trimming removed 8 bases at V and 0 bases at J, with 10 bases between. This CDR3 has 13 amino acids. Germline V gene data show CDR1 as LNHDA and CDR2 as SQIVND (reference sequence).

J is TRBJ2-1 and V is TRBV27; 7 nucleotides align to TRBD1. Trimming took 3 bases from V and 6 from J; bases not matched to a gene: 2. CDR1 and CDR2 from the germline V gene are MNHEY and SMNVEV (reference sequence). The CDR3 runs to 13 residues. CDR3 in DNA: TGTGCCAGCAGTTTGACAGGGCTCAATGAGCAGTTCTTC. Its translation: CASSLTGLNEQFF.

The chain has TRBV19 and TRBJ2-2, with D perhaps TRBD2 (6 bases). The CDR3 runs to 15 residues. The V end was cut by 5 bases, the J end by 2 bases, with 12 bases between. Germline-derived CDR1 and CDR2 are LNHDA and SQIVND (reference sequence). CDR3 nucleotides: TGTGCCAGTAGTCGGGAGCCGTTCAACACCGGGGAGCTGTTTTTT. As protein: CASSREPFNTGELFF. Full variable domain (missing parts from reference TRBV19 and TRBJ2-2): DGGITQSPKYLFRKEGQNVTLSCEQNLNHDAMYWYRQDPGQGLRLIYYSQIVNDFQKGDIAEGYSVSREKKESFPLTVTSAQKNPTAFYLCASSREPFNTGELFFGEGSRLTVL.

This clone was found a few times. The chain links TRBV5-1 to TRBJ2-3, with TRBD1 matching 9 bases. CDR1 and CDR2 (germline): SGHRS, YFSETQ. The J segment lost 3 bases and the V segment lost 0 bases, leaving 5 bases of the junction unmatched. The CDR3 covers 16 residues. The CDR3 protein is CASSLVRTGETDTQYF. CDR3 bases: TGCGCCAGCAGCTTGGTAAGGACAGGGGAGACAGATACGCAGTATTTT. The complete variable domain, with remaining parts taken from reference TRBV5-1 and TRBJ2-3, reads KAGVTQTPRYLIKTRGQQVTLSCSPISGHRSVSWYQQTPGQGLQFLFEYFSETQRNKGNFPGRFSGRQFSNSRSEMNVSTLELGDSALYLCASSLVRTGETDTQYFGPGTRLTVL.

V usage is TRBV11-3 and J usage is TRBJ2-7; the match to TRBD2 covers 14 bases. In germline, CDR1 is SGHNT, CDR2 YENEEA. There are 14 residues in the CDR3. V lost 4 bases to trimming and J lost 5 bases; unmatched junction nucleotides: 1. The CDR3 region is CASSSGLAGDEQYF. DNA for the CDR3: TGTGCCAGCAGCTCGGGACTAGCGGGAGACGAGCAGTACTTC.

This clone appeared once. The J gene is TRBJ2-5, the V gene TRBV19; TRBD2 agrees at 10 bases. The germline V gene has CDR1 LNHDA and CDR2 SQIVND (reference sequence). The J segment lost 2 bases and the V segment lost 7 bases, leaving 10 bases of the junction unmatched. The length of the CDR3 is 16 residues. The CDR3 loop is CASTQRGAGGQETQYF. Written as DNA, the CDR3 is TGTGCCAGTACCCAACGCGGAGCGGGGGGGCAAGAGACCCAGTACTTC. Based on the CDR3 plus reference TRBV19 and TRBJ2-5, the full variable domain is DGGITQSPKYLFRKEGQNVTLSCEQNLNHDAMYWYRQDPGQGLRLIYYSQIVNDFQKGDIAEGYSVSREKKESFPLTVTSAQKNPTAFYLCASTQRGAGGQETQYFGPGTRLLVL.

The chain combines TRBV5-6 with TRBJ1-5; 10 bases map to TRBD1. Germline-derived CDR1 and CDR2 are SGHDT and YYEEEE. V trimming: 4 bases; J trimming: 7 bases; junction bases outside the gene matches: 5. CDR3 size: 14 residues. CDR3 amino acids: CASSKGQGRQPQHF. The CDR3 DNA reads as TGTGCCAGCAGCAAGGGACAGGGGCGACAGCCCCAGCATTTT.

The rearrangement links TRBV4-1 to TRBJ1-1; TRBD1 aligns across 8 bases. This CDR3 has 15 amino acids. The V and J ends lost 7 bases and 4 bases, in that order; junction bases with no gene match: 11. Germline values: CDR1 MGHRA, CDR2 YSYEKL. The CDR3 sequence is CASTAGQGKGTEAFF. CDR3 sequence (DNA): TGCGCCAGCACCGCAGGACAGGGAAAGGGCACTGAAGCTTTCTTT.